These T cell receptor beta chains were read from a single sample in a study of control samples from healthy donors and cancer patients. Only in-frame clones appear in the TCRdb table, and some are missing; sequencing was by immunoSEQ multiplex PCR. The table records 150,000 or so clones, roughly 94% of them present only once. Material: blood. Receptors were obtained from a man in his forties or fifties in good health. Both conserved end residues are trimmed from each CDR3. Only some rows state a clone size, as once, few, many or a class for expanded clones.

v_call clone_size cdr3_aa
TRBV2 - ASSQLTGGLVPNTEAF
TRBV4-3 - ASSQSGVQGYT
TRBV12-5 - ASGLETRAGGNTIY
TRBV14 - ASSGRGALNYGYT
TRBV4-3 - ASSQPGRNTEAF
TRBV5-6 - ASSLGTGPTYGYT
TRBV2 - ASSEEVGDPVETQY
TRBV12-3/TRBV12-4 - ASSFSTYTEAF
TRBV3-1/TRBV3-2 - ASSQDPDNYGYT
TRBV6-6 once ASSYVVGLDNEQF
TRBV23-1 - ASKIKDRGQFYGYT
TRBV2 - ASSGTGEDQPQH